The clone carrying this TCR beta chain was seen only a few times. Antigen specificity is unknown. In TCRdb, the RT-PCR reads were re-called with MiXCR into one record per CDR3 protein. The sample carries 450,000 to 600,000 distinct CDR3 sequences, about 7.6% recorded once. The data belong to a study of response to subunit inactivated influenza vaccine. With 0 bases removed from V and 1 base from J, the gap between germline ends came to 10 bases. This CDR3 has 15 residues. Germline V gene sequence: CDR1 LGHNA, CDR2 YNFKEQ. Findings and limits, study-wide: With each seasonal influenza vaccination, the authors suggested, few new T cells are recruited.

This chain uses TRBV4-2 with TRBJ2-7, with D uncertain. The starting material was PBMCs from blood, obtained less than 30 months after vaccination. The receptor was isolated from a man aged 50 to 69 who received an inactivated influenza vaccine. CDR3 sequence reads: CASSQEPDASYEQYF. CDR3 nucleotides: TGTGCCAGCAGCCAAGAACCGGATGCGTCCTACGAGCAGTACTTC.